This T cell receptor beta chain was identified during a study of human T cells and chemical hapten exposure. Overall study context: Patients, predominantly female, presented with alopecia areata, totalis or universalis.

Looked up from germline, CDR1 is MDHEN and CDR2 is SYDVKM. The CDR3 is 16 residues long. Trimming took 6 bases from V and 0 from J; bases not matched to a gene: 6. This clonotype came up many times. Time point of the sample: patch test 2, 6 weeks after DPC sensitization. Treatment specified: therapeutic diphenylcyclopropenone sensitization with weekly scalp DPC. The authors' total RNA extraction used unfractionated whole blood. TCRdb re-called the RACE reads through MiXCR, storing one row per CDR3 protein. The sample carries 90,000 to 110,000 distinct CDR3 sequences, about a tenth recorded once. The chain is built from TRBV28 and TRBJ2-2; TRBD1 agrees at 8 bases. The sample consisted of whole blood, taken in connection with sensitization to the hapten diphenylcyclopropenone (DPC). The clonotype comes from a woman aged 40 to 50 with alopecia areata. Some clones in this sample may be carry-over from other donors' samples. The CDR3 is CASRGGDRTNTGELFF. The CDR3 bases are TGTGCCAGCAGGGGTGGGGACAGGACGAACACCGGGGAGCTGTTTTTT.